One T cell receptor (beta chain) is described in this entry. Its antigen is still unknown. No clone much larger than this one lies a single base away; base qualities are absent. The source of the sample is a study of cytomegalovirus exposure and HLA in healthy donors (dated by TCRdb to about 2017). In terms of the full investigation: In an earlier analysis of about 560 of the donors, less than 350 Gb of sequence data and roughly 100 million unique TCR beta sequences from approximately 180 million T cells were reported. To predict cytomegalovirus infection status, the study combined high-throughput TCR immunosequencing, statistical association of individual TCRs with disease status, and machine learning. The study used immunosequencing to profile the T cell repertoires of some 600 subjects and linked those repertoires to cytomegalovirus serostatus. Both class I and class II loci were covered by HLA typing, at four-digit resolution. An early release covering approximately 600 HLA-typed donors comprised 250 to 350 gigabases of sequencing data and roughly 86 million unique TCR sequences. The later analysis used no new phenotypic data to find candidate immune exposures, relying instead on TCR beta sequences and their occurrence across donors. Donor age, sex, ethnicity and CMV serostatus were collected together with the repertoire data. The number of donors typed differed by locus, with about 629-630 for A, B, C, DRB1 and DQB1, roughly 550 for DQA1, approximately 580 for DPA1, and 450 to 480 for DPB1. A handful of DR-DQ haplotypes were handled as single units for association and clustering because linkage in the cohort was strong. The genetic ancestry cluster associated with self-reported Caucasian donors included about 84% of the 398 genotyped donors. To study patterns of TCR occurrence, a later analysis re-analyzed previously published TCR beta repertoires from several hundred donors and added high-resolution HLA genotyping. A later genetic analysis used genome-wide SNP genotypes for 398 of the 666 donors, treating that subset as a discovery cohort. Besides the first cohort of hundreds of subjects, a separate validation cohort made up of 95 to 150 different subjects was used. The aim of the study was to test whether cataloging public T cell receptors could identify signatures of past pathogen exposure. Among around 400 genotyped donors of the cohort, an average of roughly 230,000 unique TCR beta nucleotide sequences was sequenced per donor, of which roughly 18% were non-productive. To decide whether each TCR beta V gene segment behaved as functional or pseudogenic, an earlier analysis of some 570 of the donors relied on high-throughput TCR beta sequencing. Every repertoire in the discovery cohort had been generated on one and the same sequencing platform. Overall study outcomes, separate from this receptor: An association between a missense DCLRE1C variant and V-gene and J-gene trimming of TCR beta chains was found in a later genetic analysis and replicated in an independent cohort. Most TCR sequences were seen in very few donors, while some public TCRs were found in many individuals. Some IMGT-functional V segments, including TRBV6-2 and TRBV6-3, could not be told apart with the 87-base-pair reads, so those segments were excluded. A later analysis found that most CMV-associated TCR beta chains appeared HLA-restricted, with HLA associations seemingly driven largely by CMV exposure. For the cohort, immune exposure information was limited to CMV serostatus. The earlier analysis of 587 of the donors excluded roughly 17 rarely observed V segments, including chromosome 9 orphons, because counts were too low. According to a later genetic analysis, donors in an Asian-associated ancestry cluster had fewer N-insertions in productive TCRs than the approximately 700-donor mean. Three of the identified cytomegalovirus-associated TCR beta chains were confirmed in vitro to be specific for cytomegalovirus antigens. The study gave a list of around 170 TCR beta chains associated with cytomegalovirus. Correlated functional status among segregating V segments might reflect linkage disequilibrium, but an unknown experimental factor could not be ruled out. Cytomegalovirus status was reported to be diagnosed by the classifier with high specificity and sensitivity in both the original and validation cohorts. According to the authors, the approach could potentially be generalized to other disease states and immunological phenotypes. Because some donors lacked HLA typing at each locus, the association tests relied only on the typed subset. In a later analysis, TCR association rates were found to vary across HLA loci, with the most associated TCRs seen for DRB1 alleles and the fewest for HLA-C alleles. When HLA alleles, especially DR and DQ, strongly co-occurred, attributing TCR associations to individual alleles was difficult. In this cohort, only TCR beta chains were sequenced, and detectable features were limited by the absence of alpha or paired-chain data. At a false discovery rate of 0.05, a later analysis linked about 16,000 TCR beta sequences to specific HLA alleles. Presence/absence analyses assumed roughly uniform sequencing depth across donors, an assumption that may not hold. Several of the top co-occurrence clusters appeared to be linked to parvovirus B19, influenza, CMV and Epstein-Barr virus, according to a later analysis. A cluster of highly shared sequence variants was judged likely to be a technical artifact of the sequencing pipeline. In an earlier analysis of a few hundred of the donors, most TCR beta V segments were observed in productive rearrangements about 87% or about 30% of the time, broadly matching IMGT annotations. A further reported finding was that TCR beta sequences accurately predicted the HLA-A and HLA-B alleles for most subjects in the first cohort. In a later analysis, HLA-associated TCR beta chains showed more clonal expansion and lower generation probabilities than non-associated chains that were equally common.

The library was produced with the immunoSEQ multiplex PCR assay. The multiplex PCR relied on a mix of 60 forward primers for TCR Vbeta segments and 13 reverse primers for TCR Jbeta segments. The CDR3 region of rearranged TCR beta genes was amplified from genomic DNA with a multiplex PCR assay. The amplified TCR beta libraries were sequenced on the Illumina HiSeq System as 87-base-pair reads. As for the authors' bioinformatics: In a later analysis, 70 million to 95 million unique TCR beta chains were counted across the roughly 610 repertoires, and about 9.9 million of these chains were shared by at least two donors. To remove PCR and sequencing errors, raw reads were error-corrected and collapsed into unique sequences using a nearest-neighbor algorithm that merged closely related sequences. CDR3 sequences were aligned to IMGT reference sequences to assign V, D and J gene segments. For a sequence to be retained, a match of at least six nucleotides to both a V gene segment and a J gene segment was required. A rearrangement was called productive if the CDR3 had no stop codons and remained in frame with V and J, and every other rearrangement was called non-productive. CDR3 was defined according to IMGT convention as the region running from the second conserved V-encoded cysteine to the conserved J-encoded phenylalanine. In an earlier analysis of some 550 of the donors, sequences lacking an unambiguous match to a single V gene segment were excluded. An earlier analysis of several hundred of the donors called V segments functional above 56.7% productive rearrangements and segregating when the between-donor standard deviation exceeded 5%. A statistical classification framework was built for diagnosing cytomegalovirus status from the catalog of TCR beta chain sequences. In a later analysis, TCR nucleotide sequences were compared against IMGT/GENE-DB human TR gene sequences so that V and J genes could be assigned. The TCRdist pipeline was used in a later analysis to assign CDR3 sequences and most-parsimonious VDJ recombination scenarios. In a later analysis, each TCR beta chain was defined by its CDR3 amino acid sequence together with its V-gene family, and reads without a unique V-gene family were excluded. As a way to deal with suspected cross-contamination and a sequencing artifact, a later analysis dropped under 600 nucleotide sequences that were highly shared and had low generation probability. For each public chain, a later analysis derived a clonal expansion index from normalized ranks of inferred template counts within each repertoire. A later analysis computed generation probabilities with a VDJ recombination model fitted to out-of-frame rearrangements, and checked the results against IGoR. Hypergeometric tests were used in a later analysis to score TCR-TCR, TCR-HLA and TCR-CMV co-occurrence, with a repertoire-size bias correction applied to the TCR pairs. To estimate false discovery rates, a later analysis permuted the HLA or CMV assignments 20 times. In a later analysis, co-occurring TCRs were grouped using DBSCAN, with TCRdist sequence similarity added in when clustering inside HLA-allele-positive subsets. Repertoires with fewer than 30,000 or more than 120,000 public chains, plus five repertoires with anomalous nucleotide sharing, were excluded from co-occurrence clustering. Entries here come from immuneACCESS through TCRdb and include only in-frame sequences with V and J called. Some clones fail to appear in such tables; in the studies checked, an unresolved V gene covers under half of the shortfall, and the cause of the remainder is unknown. V and J calls and clone size are those listed in that table; D and trimming were worked out from the DNA. The sample yields roughly 150,000 clones; roughly 85% were counted once. The leading ten clones occupy 0.55% to 0.8% of the sample.

The cohort was made up of 666 healthy bone marrow donors. At the time of sampling, every cohort member was nominally healthy, though immune exposures that went unrecorded were likely present. The donor tested CMV seronegative and was one of the 352 seronegative cohort members. Each donor provided a peripheral blood sample, and peripheral blood mononuclear cells were used for TCR beta sequencing. Genomic DNA extraction from the blood cell samples was performed with the Qiagen DNeasy Blood Extraction Kit. The germline V gene (reference sequence) specifies SEHNR as CDR1 and FQNEAQ as CDR2. Inclusive of the bounding cysteine and phenylalanine, the CDR3 is 16 residues long. The DNA shown is the 48-base CDR3, in frame from base 1. Germline trimming amounts to 2 bases on V and 3 bases on J, with 5 as the count of junction bases outside the gene matches.

Material for sequencing was PBMCs. The TCR comes from a male donor in good health and CMV-seronegative. The sequence joins TRBV7-9 to TRBJ2-4, with 9 central nucleotides matching TRBD1. The CDR3 here reads CASSLPGQGGKNIQYF. The DNA sequence is TGTGCCAGCAGCTTACCGGGACAGGGTGGCAAAAACATTCAGTACTTC.